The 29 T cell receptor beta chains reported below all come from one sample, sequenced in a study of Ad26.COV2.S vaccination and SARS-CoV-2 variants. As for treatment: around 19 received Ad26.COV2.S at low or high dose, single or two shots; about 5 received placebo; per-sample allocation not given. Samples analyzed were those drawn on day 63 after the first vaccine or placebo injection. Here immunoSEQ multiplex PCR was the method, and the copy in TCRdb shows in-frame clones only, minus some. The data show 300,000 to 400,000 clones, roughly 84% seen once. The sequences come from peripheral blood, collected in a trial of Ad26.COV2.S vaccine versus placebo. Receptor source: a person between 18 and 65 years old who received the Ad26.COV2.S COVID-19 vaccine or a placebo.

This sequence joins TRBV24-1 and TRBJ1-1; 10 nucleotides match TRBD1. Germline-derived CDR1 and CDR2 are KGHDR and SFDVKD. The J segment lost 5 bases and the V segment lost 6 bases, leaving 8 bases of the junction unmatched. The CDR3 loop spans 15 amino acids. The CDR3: CATSYRDRGFTEAFF. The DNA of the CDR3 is TGTGCCACCAGTTACCGGGACAGGGGATTTACTGAAGCTTTCTTT.

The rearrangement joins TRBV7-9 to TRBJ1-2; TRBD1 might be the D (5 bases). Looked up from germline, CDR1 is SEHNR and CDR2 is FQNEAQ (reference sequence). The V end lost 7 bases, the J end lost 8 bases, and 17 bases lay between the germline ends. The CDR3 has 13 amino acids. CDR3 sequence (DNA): TGTGCCAGCAACACCGGAGGGGCGGGAGGCTACACCTTC. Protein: CASNTGGAGGYTF.

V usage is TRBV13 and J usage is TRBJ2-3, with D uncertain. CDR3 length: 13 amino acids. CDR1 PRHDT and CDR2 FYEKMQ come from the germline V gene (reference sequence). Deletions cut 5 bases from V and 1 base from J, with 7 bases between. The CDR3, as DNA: TGTGCCAGCAGCCGGACGCGCACAGATACGCAGTATTTT. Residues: CASSRTRTDTQYF.

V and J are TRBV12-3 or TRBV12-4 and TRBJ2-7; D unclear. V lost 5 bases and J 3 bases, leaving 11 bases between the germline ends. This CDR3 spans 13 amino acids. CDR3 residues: CASSTGVGYEQYF. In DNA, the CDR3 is TGTGCCAGCAGTACGGGTGTGGGCTACGAGCAGTACTTC.

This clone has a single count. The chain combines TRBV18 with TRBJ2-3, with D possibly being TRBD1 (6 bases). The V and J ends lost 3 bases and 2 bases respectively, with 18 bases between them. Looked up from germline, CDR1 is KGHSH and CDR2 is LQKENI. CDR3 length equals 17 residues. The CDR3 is CASSPLYGTRSTDTQYF. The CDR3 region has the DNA TGTGCCAGCTCACCGTTATATGGGACAAGATCCACAGATACGCAGTATTTT.

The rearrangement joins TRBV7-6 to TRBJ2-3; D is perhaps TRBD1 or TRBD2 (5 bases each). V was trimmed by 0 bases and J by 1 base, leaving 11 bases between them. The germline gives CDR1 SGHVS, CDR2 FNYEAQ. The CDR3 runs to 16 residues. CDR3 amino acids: CASSLAPGRGTDTQYF. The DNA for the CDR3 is TGTGCCAGCAGCTTAGCCCCGGGACGGGGCACAGATACGCAGTATTTT.

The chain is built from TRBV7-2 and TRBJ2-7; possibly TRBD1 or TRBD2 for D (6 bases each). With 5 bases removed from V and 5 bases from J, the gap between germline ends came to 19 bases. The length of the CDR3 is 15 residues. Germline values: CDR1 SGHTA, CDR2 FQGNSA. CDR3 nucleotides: TGTGCCAGCAGCAAACGTTTAAGGGGGGCAGACGAGCAGTACTTC. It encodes CASSKRLRGADEQYF.

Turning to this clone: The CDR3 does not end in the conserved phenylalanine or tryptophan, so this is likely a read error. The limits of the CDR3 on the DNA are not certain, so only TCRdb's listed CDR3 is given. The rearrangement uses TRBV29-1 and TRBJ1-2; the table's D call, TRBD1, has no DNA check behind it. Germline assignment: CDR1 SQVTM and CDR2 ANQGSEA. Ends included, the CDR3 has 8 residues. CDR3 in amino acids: CSVDWGLR.

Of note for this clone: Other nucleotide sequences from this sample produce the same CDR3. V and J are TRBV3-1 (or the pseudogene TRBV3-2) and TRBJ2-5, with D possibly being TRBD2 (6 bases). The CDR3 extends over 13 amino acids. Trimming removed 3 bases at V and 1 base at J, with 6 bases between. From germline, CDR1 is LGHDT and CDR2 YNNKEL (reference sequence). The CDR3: CASSQRGQETQYF. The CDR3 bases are TGTGCCAGCAGCCAGCGGGGCCAAGAGACCCAGTACTTC.

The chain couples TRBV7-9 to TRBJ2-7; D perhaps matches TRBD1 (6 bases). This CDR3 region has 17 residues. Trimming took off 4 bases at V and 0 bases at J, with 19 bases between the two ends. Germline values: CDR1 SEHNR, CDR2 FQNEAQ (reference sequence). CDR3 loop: CASSSGARSGASYEQYF. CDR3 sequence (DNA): TGTGCCAGCAGCTCGGGCGCGCGCTCAGGGGCCTCCTACGAGCAGTACTTC.

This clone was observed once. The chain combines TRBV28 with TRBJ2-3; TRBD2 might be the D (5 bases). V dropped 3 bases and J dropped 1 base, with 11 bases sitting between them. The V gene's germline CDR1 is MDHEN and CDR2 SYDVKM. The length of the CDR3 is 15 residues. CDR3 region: CASSLPGSGTDTQYF. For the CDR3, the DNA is TGTGCCAGCAGTTTGCCGGGGAGCGGCACAGATACGCAGTATTTT.

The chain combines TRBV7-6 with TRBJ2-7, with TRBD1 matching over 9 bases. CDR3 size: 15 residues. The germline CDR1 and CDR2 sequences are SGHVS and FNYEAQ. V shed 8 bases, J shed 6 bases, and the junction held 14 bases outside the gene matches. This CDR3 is CASAGGTGRSSEQYF. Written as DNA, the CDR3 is TGTGCCAGCGCCGGAGGGACAGGGAGAAGTTCCGAGCAGTACTTC. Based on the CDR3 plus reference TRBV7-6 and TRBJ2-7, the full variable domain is GAGVSQSPRYKVTKRGQDVALRCDPISGHVSLYWYRQALGQGPEFLTYFNYEAQQDKSGLPNDRFSAERPEGSISTLTIQRTEQRDSAMYRCASAGGTGRSSEQYFGPGTRLTVT.

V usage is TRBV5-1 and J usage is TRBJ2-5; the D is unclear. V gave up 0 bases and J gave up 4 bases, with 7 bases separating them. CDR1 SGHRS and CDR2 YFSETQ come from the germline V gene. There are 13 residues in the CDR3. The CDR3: CASSLGSRETQYF. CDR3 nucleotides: TGCGCCAGCAGCTTGGGGTCGAGAGAGACCCAGTACTTC.

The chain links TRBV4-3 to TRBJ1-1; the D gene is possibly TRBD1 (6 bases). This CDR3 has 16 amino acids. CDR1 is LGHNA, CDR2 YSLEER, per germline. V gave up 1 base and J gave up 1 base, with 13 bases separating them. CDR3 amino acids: CASSQVRGAGNTEAFF. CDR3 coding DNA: TGCGCCAGCAGCCAAGTCCGGGGGGCGGGGAACACTGAAGCTTTCTTT.

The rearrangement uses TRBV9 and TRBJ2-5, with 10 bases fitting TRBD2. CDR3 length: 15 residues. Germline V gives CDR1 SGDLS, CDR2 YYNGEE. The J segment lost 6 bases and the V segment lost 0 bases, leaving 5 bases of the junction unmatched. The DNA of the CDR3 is TGTGCCAGCAGCGTAGGTCTAGCGGGGGATAAGACCCAGTACTTC. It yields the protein CASSVGLAGDKTQYF.

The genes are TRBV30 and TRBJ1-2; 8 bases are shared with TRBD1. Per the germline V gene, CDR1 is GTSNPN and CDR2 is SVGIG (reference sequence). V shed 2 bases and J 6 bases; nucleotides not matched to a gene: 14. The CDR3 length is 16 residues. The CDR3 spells CAWSTTPAGGEDGYTF. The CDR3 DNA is TGTGCCTGGAGTACGACCCCGGCAGGGGGCGAGGATGGCTACACCTTC.

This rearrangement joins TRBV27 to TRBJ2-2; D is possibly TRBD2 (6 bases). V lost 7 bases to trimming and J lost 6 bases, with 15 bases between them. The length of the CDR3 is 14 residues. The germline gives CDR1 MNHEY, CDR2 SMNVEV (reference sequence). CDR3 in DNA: TGTGCCAGCACCGCCTCGGGGGTTTCCGGGGAGCTGTTTTTT. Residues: CASTASGVSGELFF.

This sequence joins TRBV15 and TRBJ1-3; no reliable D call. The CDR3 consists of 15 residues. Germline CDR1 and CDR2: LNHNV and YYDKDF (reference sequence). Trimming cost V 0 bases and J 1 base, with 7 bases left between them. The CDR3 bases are TGTGCCACCAGCAGAGAAGGGAAATCTGGAAACACCATATATTTT. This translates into CATSREGKSGNTIYF. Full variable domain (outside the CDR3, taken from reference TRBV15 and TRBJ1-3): DAMVIQNPRYQVTQFGKPVTLSCSQTLNHNVMYWYQQKSSQAPKLLFHYYDKDFNNEADTPDNFQSRRPNTSFCFLDIRSPGLGDTAMYLCATSREGKSGNTIYFGEGSWLTVV.

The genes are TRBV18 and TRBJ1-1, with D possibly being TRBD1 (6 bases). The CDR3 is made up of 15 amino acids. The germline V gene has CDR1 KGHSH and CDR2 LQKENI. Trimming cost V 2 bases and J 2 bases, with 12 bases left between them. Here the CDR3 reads CASSPGGARNTEAFF. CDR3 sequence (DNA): TGTGCCAGCTCACCAGGGGGGGCGCGCAACACTGAAGCTTTCTTT.

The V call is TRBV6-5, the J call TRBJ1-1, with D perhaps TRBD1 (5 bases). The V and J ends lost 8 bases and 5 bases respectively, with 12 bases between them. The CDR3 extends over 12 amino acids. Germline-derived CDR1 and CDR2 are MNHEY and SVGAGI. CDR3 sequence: CASGAGETEAFF. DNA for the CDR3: TGTGCCAGCGGGGCGGGGGAAACTGAAGCTTTCTTT.

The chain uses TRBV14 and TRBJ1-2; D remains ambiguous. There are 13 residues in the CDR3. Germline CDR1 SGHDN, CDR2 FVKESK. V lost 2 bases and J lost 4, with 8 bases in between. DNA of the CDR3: TGTGCCAGCAGCCAAACGGTGACCTATGGCTACACCTTC. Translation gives CASSQTVTYGYTF.

The CDR3 spells CASSESEISNQPQHF. DNA of the CDR3: TGCGCCAGCAGTGAGTCGGAAATTAGCAATCAGCCCCAGCATTTT. J is TRBJ1-5 and V is TRBV10-1, with unresolved D. Germline V CDR1 and CDR2: WNHNN, SYGVQD (reference sequence). Trimming removed 0 bases at V and 0 bases at J, with 6 bases between. The CDR3 totals 15 residues.

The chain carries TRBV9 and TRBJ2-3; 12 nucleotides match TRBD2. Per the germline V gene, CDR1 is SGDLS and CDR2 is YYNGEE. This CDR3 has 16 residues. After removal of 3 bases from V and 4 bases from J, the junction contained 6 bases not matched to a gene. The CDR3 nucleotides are TGTGCCAGCAGCGCTAGCGGGGGGGCCGGGTCAGATACGCAGTATTTT. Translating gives CASSASGGAGSDTQYF. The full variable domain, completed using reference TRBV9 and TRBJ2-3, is DSGVTQTPKHLITATGQRVTLRCSPRSGDLSVYWYQQSLDQGLQFLIQYYNGEERAKGNILERFSAQQFPDLHSELNLSSLELGDSALYFCASSASGGAGSDTQYFGPGTRLTVL.

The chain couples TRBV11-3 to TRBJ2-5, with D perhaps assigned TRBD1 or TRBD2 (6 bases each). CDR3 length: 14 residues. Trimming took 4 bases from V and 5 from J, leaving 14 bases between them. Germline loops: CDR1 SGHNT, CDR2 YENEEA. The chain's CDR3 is CASSSGAGRETQYF. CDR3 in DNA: TGTGCCAGCAGCTCAGGGGCAGGGAGGGAGACCCAGTACTTC.

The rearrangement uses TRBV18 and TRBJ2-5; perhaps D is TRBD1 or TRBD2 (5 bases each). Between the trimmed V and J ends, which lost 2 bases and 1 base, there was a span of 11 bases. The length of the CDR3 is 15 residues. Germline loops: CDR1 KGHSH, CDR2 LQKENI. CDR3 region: CASSPSAGSQETQYF. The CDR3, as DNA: TGTGCCAGCTCACCATCCGCAGGGAGCCAAGAGACCCAGTACTTC. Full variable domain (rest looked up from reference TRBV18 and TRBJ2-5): NAGVMQNPRHLVRRRGQEARLRCSPMKGHSHVYWYRQLPEEGLKFMVYLQKENIIDESGMPKERFSAEFPKEGPSILRIQQVVRGDSAAYFCASSPSAGSQETQYFGPGTRLLVL.

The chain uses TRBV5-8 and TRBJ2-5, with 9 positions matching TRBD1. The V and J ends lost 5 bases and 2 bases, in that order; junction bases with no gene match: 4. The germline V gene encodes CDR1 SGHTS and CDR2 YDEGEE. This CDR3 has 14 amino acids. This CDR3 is CASRPGTGQETQYF. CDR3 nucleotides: TGTGCCAGCAGACCCGGGACAGGGCAAGAGACCCAGTACTTC.

The CDR3 reads CASSLGLAGATDTQYF. CDR3 coding DNA: TGCGCCAGCAGCTTAGGTCTAGCGGGGGCCACAGATACGCAGTATTTT. The chain combines TRBV5-1 with TRBJ2-3; the match to TRBD2 covers 10 bases. CDR3 length: 16 residues. V lost 2 bases, J lost 2 bases, and 5 bases stayed unmatched. CDR1 SGHRS and CDR2 YFSETQ come from the germline V gene.

CDR3 coding DNA: TGCGCCAGCAGCTCCCCAGGGACTACTGAAGCTTTCTTT. Encoded protein: CASSSPGTTEAFF. The chain combines TRBV5-1 with TRBJ1-1; D perhaps matches TRBD1 (5 bases). Trimming took off 3 bases at V and 5 bases at J, with 11 bases between the two ends. The CDR3 spans 13 residues. Germline CDR1 and CDR2: SGHRS and YFSETQ.

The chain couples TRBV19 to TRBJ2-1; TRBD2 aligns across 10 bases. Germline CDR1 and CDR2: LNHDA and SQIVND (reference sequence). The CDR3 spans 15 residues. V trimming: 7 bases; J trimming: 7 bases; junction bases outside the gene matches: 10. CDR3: CASKTLAGVVNEQFF. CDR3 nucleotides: TGTGCCAGTAAGACGCTAGCGGGGGTCGTAAATGAGCAGTTCTTC.